The 30 T cell receptor beta chains below all came from one sample that was sequenced in a study of blood T cell repertoires in COVID-19. The repertoire was sequenced with immunoSEQ multiplex PCR; TCRdb's copy has only in-frame clones and lacks some. The table includes approximately 240,000 clones, around 85% detected once. The sequencing input was peripheral blood. These receptors were obtained from a woman in her sixties with active or convalescent COVID-19.

J is TRBJ2-3 and V is TRBV5-1; 9 bases fit TRBD2. From germline, CDR1 is SGHRS and CDR2 YFSETQ. This CDR3 region has 16 residues. Germline trimming cut 0 bases from V and 0 bases from J; bases unmatched to any gene: 2. The CDR3, as DNA: TGCGCCAGCAGCTTGGATAGCGGGGGAAGCACAGATACGCAGTATTTT. It is translated as CASSLDSGGSTDTQYF.

CDR3 sequence reads: CASSLGTAYEQYF. In DNA, the CDR3 is TGTGCCAGCAGTCTCGGGACAGCCTACGAGCAGTACTTC. The chain employs TRBV6-2 or TRBV6-3 and TRBJ2-7, with 7 bases lining up with TRBD1. The germline gives CDR1 MNHEY, CDR2 SVGEGT. This CDR3 region has 13 residues. V trimming: 5 bases; J trimming: 2 bases; junction bases outside the gene matches: 3.

The chain combines TRBV5-1 with TRBJ1-1, with D possibly being TRBD1 (5 bases). Germline V gene data show CDR1 as SGHRS and CDR2 as YFSETQ. With 4 bases removed from V and 4 bases from J, the gap between germline ends came to 17 bases. The CDR3 is 15 residues long. The CDR3 coding sequence is TGCGCCAGCAGCCCGCGGGGCCCCTTGCCCACTGAAGCTTTCTTT. Protein product: CASSPRGPLPTEAFF.

The V call is TRBV7-8, the J call TRBJ1-3; D remains ambiguous. Germline assignment: CDR1 SGHVS and CDR2 FQNEAQ. The CDR3 covers 14 residues. Trimming shortened V by 4 bases and J by 3 bases, and 10 bases separated the two germline ends. DNA of the CDR3: TGTGCCAGCAGCTCCGGAGACTTTGGAAACACCATATATTTT. Its protein is CASSSGDFGNTIYF.

This chain joins TRBV30 and TRBJ2-7, with 8 bases matching TRBD1. The CDR3 covers 12 residues. Germline V lookup: CDR1 GTSNPN, CDR2 SVGIG (reference sequence). CDR3 loop: CGLGQGARTRYF. CDR3 sequence (DNA): TGTGGGCTGGGTCAGGGGGCGCGGACGCGGTACTTC.

The gene calls are TRBV5-4 and TRBJ2-2, with 9 bases identical to TRBD1. After removal of 0 bases from V and 9 bases from J, the junction contained 6 bases not matched to a gene. Germline V gives CDR1 SGHNT, CDR2 YYREEE (reference sequence). The CDR3 extends over 15 amino acids. For the CDR3, the DNA is TGTGCCAGCAGCTTGGCCGGACAGGGGCCACGGGAGCTGTTTTTT. Protein product: CASSLAGQGPRELFF.

The chain couples TRBV6-5 to TRBJ1-2, with 11 bases that match TRBD1. The V segment lost 6 bases and the J segment 0 bases; nucleotides outside the gene matches: 3. The CDR3 contains 15 residues. Per the germline V gene, CDR1 is MNHEY and CDR2 is SVGAGI. The CDR3 loop reads CASRDRGLANYGYTF. The CDR3 region has the DNA TGTGCCAGCAGGGACAGGGGGCTTGCTAACTATGGCTACACCTTC.

This sequence joins TRBV29-1 and TRBJ1-5; 9 nucleotides match TRBD1. The germline V gene has CDR1 SQVTM and CDR2 ANQGSEA. J gave up 0 bases and V 4 bases, and 7 bases lay outside the gene matches. The length of the CDR3 is 16 residues. The CDR3 DNA reads as TGCAGCGTTGCGACAGGGGGAGCATATAGCAATCAGCCCCAGCATTTT. It codes for CSVATGGAYSNQPQHF.

The count of this clone is one. The rearrangement joins TRBV7-2 to TRBJ1-4; unclear D gene. The CDR3 consists of 15 residues. The germline V gene encodes CDR1 SGHTA and CDR2 FQGNSA. V gave up 4 bases and J gave up 0 bases, with 9 bases separating them. The CDR3 sequence: CASSSRVATNEKLFF. CDR3 bases: TGTGCCAGCAGCTCCCGCGTAGCAACTAATGAAAAACTGTTTTTT.

The chain carries TRBV20-1 and TRBJ2-7, with no clear D. The CDR3 is made up of 11 amino acids. Germline V gene data show CDR1 as DFQATT and CDR2 as SNEGSKA (reference sequence). V dropped 4 bases and J dropped 7 bases, with 11 bases sitting between them. CDR3 in amino acids: CSAKSAGEQYF. The DNA for the CDR3 is TGCAGTGCTAAGAGCGCCGGGGAGCAGTACTTC.

V gene TRBV28 combines with J gene TRBJ2-1; D remains unclear. The CDR3 has 14 amino acids. The V end lost 6 bases, the J end lost 4 bases, and 13 bases lay between the germline ends. In germline, CDR1 is MDHEN, CDR2 SYDVKM. The CDR3 loop reads CASSSFEAYNEQFF. CDR3 in DNA: TGTGCCAGCAGCTCCTTTGAAGCTTACAATGAGCAGTTCTTC.

The chain has TRBV19 and TRBJ1-6; tentative D call: TRBD1 (6 bases). Trimming pared 2 bases from V and 9 bases from J, leaving 17 bases between. The CDR3 contains 16 residues. The germline CDR1 and CDR2 sequences are LNHDA and SQIVND (reference sequence). This CDR3 reads CASSITSDSRLSPLHF. CDR3 DNA sequence: TGTGCCAGTAGTATAACCTCGGACAGCCGGCTTTCACCCCTCCACTTT.

CDR3 bases: TGCGCCAGCAGCTTGGGCGGGGGGCTTAATGAGCAGTTCTTC. Protein product: CASSLGGGLNEQFF. This chain uses TRBV5-1 with TRBJ2-1; 8 bases are shared with TRBD2. Germline V gene lookup returns CDR1 SGHRS and CDR2 YFSETQ. V was clipped by 0 bases and J by 7 bases; unmatched bases: 3. This CDR3 is built from 14 residues.

The gene calls are TRBV7-8 and TRBJ2-7, with a tentative D call TRBD1 (5 bases). The germline V gene has CDR1 SGHVS and CDR2 FQNEAQ. The V gene lost 1 base and the J gene lost 6 bases, with 7 bases spanning the gap. The CDR3 is made up of 12 amino acids. The CDR3 DNA sequence: TGTGCCAGCAGCTTAGTGGGGCTCGAGCAGTACTTC. Its translation: CASSLVGLEQYF.

This sequence joins TRBV6-5 and TRBJ2-2; 7 nucleotides match TRBD1. The CDR3 extends over 15 amino acids. Germline lookup yields CDR1 MNHEY and CDR2 SVGAGI. V was clipped by 0 bases and J by 5 bases; unmatched bases: 3. The CDR3 loop is CASSYSTGWTGELFF. CDR3 DNA sequence: TGTGCCAGCAGTTACTCGACAGGGTGGACCGGGGAGCTGTTTTTT.

The rearrangement links TRBV24-1 to TRBJ2-3, with D unresolved. This CDR3 region has 12 residues. The germline V gene encodes CDR1 KGHDR and CDR2 SFDVKD. V was clipped by 5 bases and J by 2 bases, with 4 bases between them. The CDR3 reads CATSGLTDTQYF. The CDR3 coding sequence is TGTGCCACCAGTGGGCTCACAGATACGCAGTATTTT.

The CDR3 DNA sequence: TGTGCCAGCAGCTTAGGGACCCCCGACAGGGGCGGGGAGACCCAGTACTTC. This codes for CASSLGTPDRGGETQYF. The V and J genes are TRBV11-3 and TRBJ2-5, with 8 bases lining up with TRBD1. This CDR3 contains 17 residues. Losses at the gene ends were 1 base for V and 5 bases for J; bases not matched to a gene: 12. CDR1 and CDR2 (germline): SGHNT, YENEEA.

V is TRBV24-1 and J is TRBJ1-2; D not certain. The CDR3 totals 11 residues. Trimming shortened V by 10 bases and J by 3 bases, and 8 bases separated the two germline ends. Germline lookup yields CDR1 KGHDR and CDR2 SFDVKD. CDR3 DNA: TGTGCCACGCAAGGAGACTATGGCTACACCTTC. Protein sequence: CATQGDYGYTF.

This clone was counted between two and nine times. This rearrangement joins TRBV10-1 to TRBJ1-4, with 7 nucleotides matching TRBD1. The CDR3 is made up of 16 amino acids. After removal of 2 bases from V and 2 bases from J, the junction contained 5 bases not matched to a gene. The V gene's germline CDR1 is WNHNN and CDR2 SYGVQD (reference sequence). CDR3 nucleotide sequence: TGCGCCAGCAGTGAGGACAGGGTGTTTACTAATGAAAAACTGTTTTTT. This codes for CASSEDRVFTNEKLFF.

The chain has TRBV20-1 and TRBJ2-7; D possibly corresponds to TRBD2 (6 bases). Germline lookup yields CDR1 DFQATT and CDR2 SNEGSKA (reference sequence). The CDR3 loop spans 13 amino acids. Trimming cost V 3 bases and J 2 bases, with 11 bases left between them. The CDR3 loop reads CSASLAGPYEQYF. The DNA for the CDR3 is TGCAGTGCTAGTTTGGCGGGGCCCTACGAGCAGTACTTC.

The chain uses TRBV4-2 and TRBJ2-5; 8 positions agree with TRBD1. V trimming: 1 base; J trimming: 4 bases; junction bases outside the gene matches: 5. The CDR3 is made up of 15 amino acids. Germline V gene sequence: CDR1 LGHNA, CDR2 YNFKEQ. The CDR3 region has the DNA TGTGCCAGCAGCCAAGTAGGACAGGGAGGAGAGACCCAGTACTTC. Protein sequence: CASSQVGQGGETQYF.

This clone was observed once. This chain links TRBV10-2 with TRBJ2-2, with D tentatively TRBD2 (5 bases). Per germline, CDR1 WSHSY and CDR2 SAAADI. V lost 6 bases and J 0 bases, leaving 11 bases between the germline ends. The CDR3 has 15 residues. The CDR3 region is CASSQWRSNTGELFF. CDR3 nucleotide sequence: TGCGCCAGCAGCCAATGGAGGTCGAACACCGGGGAGCTGTTTTTT.

The chain carries TRBV4-2 and TRBJ2-3, with a weak D call TRBD2 (6 bases). The germline V and J ends were trimmed by 0 bases and 5 bases, with 12 bases remaining between them. CDR1 LGHNA and CDR2 YNFKEQ come from the germline V gene. CDR3 length equals 15 residues. Written as DNA, the CDR3 is TGTGCCAGCAGCCAAGATTGGGCGGGACGAGATACGCAGTATTTT. Protein: CASSQDWAGRDTQYF.

The V and J genes are TRBV30 and TRBJ2-3, with D uncertain. Germline values: CDR1 GTSNPN, CDR2 SVGIG (reference sequence). Deletions cut 7 bases from V and 2 bases from J, with 16 bases between. The length of the CDR3 is 14 residues. The CDR3 bases are TGTGCCTTCCTCAAATACTCGAACACAGATACGCAGTATTTT. Its translation: CAFLKYSNTDTQYF.

The chain links TRBV30 to TRBJ2-7, with 11 positions matching TRBD2. Trimming at V came to 2 bases and at J to 7 bases, leaving 16 bases not matched to a gene. The CDR3 length is 17 residues. From germline, CDR1 is GTSNPN and CDR2 SVGIG (reference sequence). DNA of the CDR3: TGTGCCTGGAGTCCAGGACTAGCGGGCCTAGGTTTAGGTGAGCAGTACTTC. This codes for CAWSPGLAGLGLGEQYF.

The V call is TRBV7-2, the J call TRBJ2-7; 10 nucleotides align to TRBD2. The CDR3 covers 16 residues. Looked up from germline, CDR1 is SGHTA and CDR2 is FQGNSA. V trimming: 6 bases; J trimming: 4 bases; junction bases outside the gene matches: 12. The CDR3 protein is CASRHYPSGRGYEQYF. The CDR3 coding sequence is TGTGCCAGCAGACATTATCCGAGCGGGAGGGGGTACGAGCAGTACTTC.

This clone appeared once. The gene calls are TRBV3-1 (or the pseudogene TRBV3-2) and TRBJ2-5; 10 nucleotides match TRBD1. This CDR3 spans 15 amino acids. Trimming removed 6 bases from V and 4 bases from J; junction bases left unmatched: 8. From germline, CDR1 is LGHDT and CDR2 YNNKEL (reference sequence). Here the CDR3 DNA reads TGTGCCAGCAGTCCTACTGGGACAGGGGTAGAGACCCAGTACTTC. It codes for CASSPTGTGVETQYF.

The J gene is TRBJ2-7, the V gene TRBV6-2 or TRBV6-3; TRBD1 matches at 7 bases. Germline trimming cut 5 bases from V and 4 bases from J; bases unmatched to any gene: 5. The CDR3 consists of 13 residues. Germline CDR1 is MNHEY and CDR2 is SVGEGT. CDR3 DNA: TGTGCCAGCAGTACCCAGGACAGGTACGAGCAGTACGTC. Translating it yields CASSTQDRYEQYV.

The chain recombines TRBV5-1 with TRBJ2-3, with 10 bases fitting TRBD1. V shed 1 base, J shed 4 bases, and the junction held 3 bases outside the gene matches. The CDR3 length is 15 residues. In germline, CDR1 is SGHRS, CDR2 YFSETQ. The CDR3 nucleotides read TGCGCCAGCAGCTTGAGGACAGGGGGAGCAGATACGCAGTATTTT. Translation: CASSLRTGGADTQYF.

CDR3 sequence (DNA): TGTGCCAGCAGCGGCGGGAGCCGGGTGACCCAGTACTTC. As protein: CASSGGSRVTQYF. This chain links TRBV12-3 or TRBV12-4 with TRBJ2-5, with 7 bases matching TRBD2. The CDR3 spans 13 residues. V lost 6 bases to trimming and J lost 7 bases; unmatched junction nucleotides: 8.